Listed here is a single TCR beta chain. Produced via immunoSEQ multiplex PCR; TCRdb's table is partial and in-frame only. The data contain approximately 70,000 clones, about nine tenths of them seen just once; the ten biggest clones take up approximately 0.71%. This record comes from a study of T cell changes during pregnancy in multiple sclerosis. CDR1 is MDHEN, CDR2 SYDVKM, per germline. V was clipped by 2 bases and J by 9 bases, with 11 bases between them. This CDR3 has 12 amino acids. The sample here was peripheral blood, taken in the third trimester of pregnancy. The TCR comes from a female donor in good health, enrolled as a control in a pregnancy study. The V call is TRBV28, the J call TRBJ2-7, with D maybe TRBD1 (6 bases). The DNA of the CDR3 is TGTGCCAGCAGTTTAGGGGACATAAGGCAGTACTTC. Protein sequence: CASSLGDIRQYF.